This entry lists 25 T cell receptor beta chains sequenced from one sample in a study of brain T cells in children with intractable seizures. Clones were read by immunoSEQ multiplex PCR, and TCRdb kept only the in-frame ones, dropping some. The table includes about 110,000 clones, approximately 94% detected once. The starting material was peripheral blood, obtained at surgery. The receptors were sampled from a boy under two years old with hemimegalencephaly and intractable seizures.

The rearrangement uses TRBV5-6 and TRBJ2-7, with D uncertain. CDR1 is SGHDT and CDR2 is YYEEEE in the germline V gene. V was pared by 2 bases and J by 4 bases, with 10 bases between. This CDR3 comprises 13 residues. The CDR3 is CASSLPGKYEQYF. CDR3 DNA sequence: TGTGCCAGCAGCTTACCGGGCAAGTACGAGCAGTACTTC.

The chain employs TRBV24-1 and TRBJ1-5; 8 bases line up with TRBD1. V shed 7 bases, J shed 5 bases, and the junction held 6 bases outside the gene matches. CDR3 size: 14 residues. Germline V gene lookup returns CDR1 KGHDR and CDR2 SFDVKD. In DNA form, the CDR3 reads TGTGCCACCAGCGCAGGGGGCGGGGATCAGCCCCAGCATTTT. Translating gives CATSAGGGDQPQHF.

The V gene is TRBV5-1, the J gene TRBJ2-3, with D unclear. Per germline, CDR1 SGHRS and CDR2 YFSETQ. The CDR3 length is 13 residues. The V gene lost 5 bases and the J gene lost 2 bases, with 9 bases spanning the gap. The CDR3 here is CASRDLVTDTQYF. The CDR3 DNA reads TGCGCCAGCAGGGACCTCGTCACAGATACGCAGTATTTT.

V and J are TRBV18 and TRBJ2-7, with D tentatively TRBD1 (5 bases). V was pared by 2 bases and J by 5 bases, with 19 bases between. This CDR3 contains 16 residues. CDR1 is KGHSH and CDR2 is LQKENI in the germline V gene. CDR3 DNA: TGTGCCAGCTCACCAAGCTTGCAGGGTTTGGGGAACGAGCAGTACTTC. Encoded protein: CASSPSLQGLGNEQYF.

The chain recombines TRBV6-5 with TRBJ2-3, with 8 bases lining up with TRBD1. The CDR3 is 12 residues long. CDR1 is MNHEY and CDR2 is SVGAGI in the germline V gene. The junction had 3 bases not matched to a gene; V was cut back by 7 bases and J by 6 bases. Here the CDR3 reads CASTRGPDTQYF. As DNA, the CDR3 is TGTGCCAGCACCAGGGGGCCGGATACGCAGTATTTT.

The gene calls are TRBV7-9 and TRBJ2-7; TRBD2 matches 12 bases. V shed 4 bases, J shed 4 bases, and the junction held 8 bases outside the gene matches. Germline V gives CDR1 SEHNR, CDR2 FQNEAQ (reference sequence). The CDR3 runs to 16 residues. The CDR3, as DNA: TGTGCCAGCAGCTCACGACTAGCGGGAGCCTTATACGAGCAGTACTTC. The encoded protein is CASSSRLAGALYEQYF.

The V and J genes are TRBV6-2 or TRBV6-3 and TRBJ2-7; 8 bases agree with TRBD2. CDR3 length: 15 amino acids. The germline V gene encodes CDR1 MNHEY and CDR2 SVGEGT. V trimming: 4 bases; J trimming: 3 bases; junction bases outside the gene matches: 8. CDR3: CASSSSVAGIYEQYF. The CDR3 DNA sequence: TGTGCCAGCAGTTCCAGTGTAGCGGGAATCTACGAGCAGTACTTC.

The chain recombines TRBV4-1 with TRBJ1-3; D not resolved. Germline V CDR1 and CDR2: MGHRA, YSYEKL. V was cut by 2 bases and J by 0 bases, with 14 bases left in between. This CDR3 contains 17 residues. CDR3 DNA: TGCGCCAGCAGCCAAAACTACCTCTCTACCTCTGGAAACACCATATATTTT. It translates to CASSQNYLSTSGNTIYF.

About this clone: This same CDR3 is encoded by further DNA sequences in the sample. This chain connects TRBV18 to TRBJ1-5, with 9 bases that match TRBD1. The CDR3 consists of 15 residues. The ends lost 3 bases at V and 2 bases at J; junction bases unmatched: 2. Per the germline V gene, CDR1 is KGHSH and CDR2 is LQKENI. The CDR3 reads CASSPRDRGNQPQHF. Written as DNA, the CDR3 is TGTGCCAGCTCACCCCGGGACAGGGGCAATCAGCCCCAGCATTTT.

The gene calls are TRBV4-1 and TRBJ2-4; 10 nucleotides agree with TRBD2. The CDR3 runs 16 residues. CDR1 and CDR2 from the germline V gene are MGHRA and YSYEKL. V shed 1 base, J shed 0 bases, and the junction held 0 bases outside the gene matches. The CDR3 region is CASSQGLAGAKNIQYF. In nucleotides, the CDR3 is TGCGCCAGCAGCCAAGGACTAGCGGGAGCCAAAAACATTCAGTACTTC.

V usage is TRBV2 and J usage is TRBJ1-2; D might be TRBD1 (6 bases). The CDR3 covers 12 residues. Germline assignment: CDR1 SNHLY and CDR2 FYNNEI. Trimming took 8 bases from V and 7 from J, leaving 14 bases between them. In DNA, the CDR3 is TGTGCCAGCTCAATCACAGGGTTTGGCTACACCTTC. It encodes CASSITGFGYTF.

The chain employs TRBV3-1 (or the pseudogene TRBV3-2) and TRBJ2-5; a weak D match, TRBD2 (5 bases). V was shortened by 4 bases and J by 5 bases, with 14 bases between the two germline ends. This CDR3 is 14 amino acids long. Germline CDR1 LGHDT, CDR2 YNNKEL (reference sequence). CDR3 in DNA: TGTGCCAGCAGCCCCGCGAGGGTGGGGGAGACCCAGTACTTC. It codes for CASSPARVGETQYF.

This chain joins TRBV9 and TRBJ1-2; the D gene is possibly TRBD1 (5 bases). Germline values: CDR1 SGDLS, CDR2 YYNGEE. The germline V and J ends were trimmed by 0 bases and 4 bases, with 7 bases remaining between them. The CDR3 spans 13 residues. This CDR3 reads CASSVAGGYGYTF. The CDR3 coding sequence is TGTGCCAGCAGCGTAGCTGGGGGCTATGGCTACACCTTC.

This chain connects TRBV3-1 (or the pseudogene TRBV3-2) to TRBJ2-4, with D perhaps TRBD1 (7 bases). CDR3 length equals 15 residues. V shed 1 base and J shed 1 base, with 8 bases lying between them. Germline V CDR1 and CDR2: LGHDT, YNNKEL (reference sequence). The CDR3 sequence is CASSQAGGAKNIQYF. In nucleotides, the CDR3 is TGTGCCAGCAGCCAAGCAGGGGGGGCCAAAAACATTCAGTACTTC.

The chain links TRBV6-6 to TRBJ1-5; D might be TRBD1 (5 bases). The germline V gene encodes CDR1 MNHNY and CDR2 SVGAGI (reference sequence). Trimming removed 3 bases from V and 3 bases from J, with 12 bases in between. This CDR3 comprises 15 residues. Written as DNA, the CDR3 is TGTGCCAGCAGTTATCCTACAGGTAACAATCAGCCCCAGCATTTT. This codes for CASSYPTGNNQPQHF.

V gene TRBV6-5 combines with J gene TRBJ1-1; D is possibly TRBD1 (5 bases). Germline V gives CDR1 MNHEY, CDR2 SVGAGI. Trimming left V 6 bases short and J 0 bases short, with 11 bases between. This CDR3 is built from 14 residues. The CDR3 DNA reads TGTGCCAGCAGCTTGGACATATTGAACACTGAAGCTTTCTTT. Protein product: CASSLDILNTEAFF.

This sequence joins TRBV15 and TRBJ1-2; D may be TRBD1 (6 bases). Germline V gene lookup returns CDR1 LNHNV and CDR2 YYDKDF (reference sequence). The V end lost 0 bases, the J end lost 7 bases, and 12 bases lay between the germline ends. There are 14 residues in the CDR3. The CDR3: CATSRDTGSGGYTF. The CDR3 coding sequence is TGTGCCACCAGCAGAGACACAGGGTCCGGTGGCTACACCTTC.

The chain links TRBV6-5 to TRBJ2-7; perhaps TRBD2 as D (6 bases). V was pared by 8 bases and J by 2 bases, with 13 bases between. This CDR3 is built from 13 residues. Germline CDR1 and CDR2: MNHEY and SVGAGI. This CDR3 reads CASAARGTYEQYF. CDR3 bases: TGTGCCAGCGCGGCCCGGGGGACCTACGAGCAGTACTTC.

This sequence joins TRBV29-1 and TRBJ1-4; 11 nucleotides match TRBD1. Germline trimming cut 7 bases from V and 8 bases from J; bases unmatched to any gene: 3. Germline V gene sequence: CDR1 SQVTM, CDR2 ANQGSEA. This CDR3 has 12 residues. The CDR3 sequence is CSAGTGGEKLFF. The CDR3 nucleotides are TGCAGCGCCGGGACAGGGGGAGAAAAACTGTTTTTT. Supplemented by reference TRBV29-1 and TRBJ1-4, the full variable domain reads SAVISQKPSRDICQRGTSLTIQCQVDSQVTMMFWYRQQPGQSLTLIATANQGSEATYESGFVIDKFPISRPNLTFSTLTVSNMSPEDSSIYLCSAGTGGEKLFFGSGTQLSVL.

The rearrangement uses TRBV11-2 and TRBJ2-7; no clear D gene. Germline V gene data show CDR1 as SGHAT and CDR2 as FQNNGV. The CDR3 loop spans 16 amino acids. Trimming took off 2 bases at V and 1 base at J, with 15 bases between the two ends. CDR3 region: CASSLIVPSPSYEQYF. Written as DNA, the CDR3 is TGTGCCAGCAGCTTAATCGTTCCCTCTCCATCCTACGAGCAGTACTTC.

The gene calls are TRBV21-1 and TRBJ2-1; the D call in the table, TRBD2, was not verified against the DNA. TRBV21-1 is a pseudogene locus. This CDR3 is 18 amino acids long. This chain's CDR3 is CASILLAERDQFYNEQFF. CDR3 in DNA: TGTGCCAGCATCTTACTAGCGGAGCGCGATCAATTCTACAATGAGCAGTTCTTC.

V usage is TRBV29-1 and J usage is TRBJ2-7; 7 bases agree with TRBD2. V lost 2 bases, J lost 4 bases, and 5 bases stayed unmatched. The germline V gene has CDR1 SQVTM and CDR2 ANQGSEA. The CDR3 sequence is 13 residues long. The CDR3 is CSVEWAGEYEQYF. The CDR3 DNA sequence: TGCAGCGTTGAATGGGCGGGAGAGTACGAGCAGTACTTC.

CDR3: CASSPGQGGYTF. As DNA, the CDR3 is TGTGCCAGCAGTCCAGGACAGGGCGGCTACACCTTC. The V and J genes are TRBV7-9 and TRBJ1-2; the match to TRBD1 covers 8 bases. Germline lookup yields CDR1 SEHNR and CDR2 FQNEAQ (reference sequence). The CDR3 is 12 amino acids. V gave up 6 bases and J gave up 8 bases; unmatched junction bases: 5.

In DNA form, the CDR3 reads TGTGCCACCAGTGATCCCGGACAGGGCTCCTACAATGAGCAGTTCTTC. Amino acid sequence: CATSDPGQGSYNEQFF. This chain joins TRBV24-1 and TRBJ2-1; TRBD1 agrees at 8 bases. The CDR3 spans 16 residues. The germline V gene encodes CDR1 KGHDR and CDR2 SFDVKD. With 3 bases clipped from V and 0 bases from J, the junction kept 3 bases outside the gene matches.

This chain joins TRBV5-1 and TRBJ1-3, with D perhaps matching TRBD1 (6 bases). Germline-derived CDR1 and CDR2 are SGHRS and YFSETQ. The germline V and J ends were trimmed by 4 bases and 0 bases, with 8 bases remaining between them. CDR3 length: 14 amino acids. The CDR3 sequence: CASSVQGSGNTIYF. The DNA for the CDR3 is TGCGCCAGCAGCGTACAGGGCTCTGGAAACACCATATATTTT.